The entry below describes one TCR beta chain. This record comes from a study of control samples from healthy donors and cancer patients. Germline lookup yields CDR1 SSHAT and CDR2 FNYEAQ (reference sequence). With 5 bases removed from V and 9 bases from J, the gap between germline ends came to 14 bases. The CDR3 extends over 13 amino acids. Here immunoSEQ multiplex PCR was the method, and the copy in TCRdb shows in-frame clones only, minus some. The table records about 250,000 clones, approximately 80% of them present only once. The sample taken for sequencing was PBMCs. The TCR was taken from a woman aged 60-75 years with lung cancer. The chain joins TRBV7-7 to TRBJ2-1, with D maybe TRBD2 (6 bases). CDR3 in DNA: TGTGCCAGCAGCCCGGGAATGGGAGGTGAGCAGTTCTTC. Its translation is CASSPGMGGEQFF.